A selection of T cell receptor beta chains follows, all from one sample in a study of CD8 T cells in Susac syndrome. TCRdb independently ran MiXCR on the immunoSEQ multiplex PCR reads; one entry per CDR3 protein. This table holds about 120,000 distinct CDR3 sequences, under 96% found once. The sample comprised CD4+ T cells from PBMCs. The origin of the receptors is a human donor with Susac syndrome. Both conserved end residues are part of each CDR3. Each record gives: V gene, clone size, D gene, J gene, CDR3 DNA, CDR3 protein. The D gene is left open where the match is weak. The size of a clone is reported for some rows only, either as once, few or many, or as a class for expanded clones.

>TRBV10-3|NA|TRBD2|TRBJ2-1
TGTGCCATCAGCCCCGGGCTAGCGGATTACAATGAGCAGTTCTTC
CAISPGLADYNEQFF
>TRBV28|NA|TRBD1|TRBJ2-1
TGTGCCAGCAGCTCACCAGGGGGCCCTCAGGGCAATGAGCAGTTCTTC
CASSSPGGPQGNEQFF
>TRBV4-2|NA|NA|TRBJ2-5
TGTGCCAGCAGCCAAGCTACCGATCTGGGGCGGGAGACCCAGTACTTC
CASSQATDLGRETQYF
>TRBV29-1|NA|TRBD1|TRBJ2-5
TGCAGCGTTGCCGGGGACAGGGACCAAGAGACCCAGTACTTC
CSVAGDRDQETQYF
>TRBV29-1|once|NA|TRBJ2-1
TGCAGCGTTAATGAGGGAGCTACAAGTTACAATGAGCAGTTCTTC
CSVNEGATSYNEQFF
>TRBV4-2|once|NA|TRBJ2-1
TGTGCCAGCAGCCAAGAGGCGGCTAATGAGCAGTTCTTC
CASSQEAANEQFF
>TRBV18|NA|TRBD2|TRBJ2-7
TGTGCCAGCTCACCAGGGGCTCCTAGCGGGAGTATTTACGAGCAGTACTTC
CASSPGAPSGSIYEQYF
>TRBV30|NA|TRBD2|TRBJ2-2
TGTGCCTGGAGTCCCCTAGCGGGAGTTGCCGGGGAGCTGTTTTTT
CAWSPLAGVAGELFF
>TRBV10-3|NA|NA|TRBJ1-1
TGTGCCATCAGTGAGAGAGGGACTGAAGCTTTCTTT
CAISERGTEAFF
>TRBV4-3|NA|NA|TRBJ2-2
TGCGCCAGCAGCCAAGAGCTATACACCGGGGAGCTGTTTTTT
CASSQELYTGELFF
>TRBV15|NA|TRBD2|TRBJ2-2
TGTGCCACCAGCCTCGGGGGGGCTGGGGAGCTGTTTTTT
CATSLGGAGELFF
>TRBV15|NA|TRBD2|TRBJ2-1
TGTGCCACCAGCAGACTAGCGGGAGACAATGAGCAGTTCTTC
CATSRLAGDNEQFF
>TRBV13|NA|TRBD1|TRBJ2-3
TGTGCCAGCAGCTTAACCCTAGGATTAGGGGGCTTCACAGATACGCAGTATTTT
CASSLTLGLGGFTDTQYF
>TRBV29-1|NA|TRBD1|TRBJ1-2
TGCAGCTTAGACAGGGAGTATGGCTACACCTTC
CSLDREYGYTF
>TRBV7-2|NA|NA|TRBJ2-4
TGTGCCAGCAGCTTAGCGAACACCAACATTCAGTACTTC
CASSLANTNIQYF
>TRBV28|NA|TRBD2|TRBJ2-7
TGTGCCAGCACTTCCCCTAGCGGGAGTTCCCACGAGCAGTACTTC
CASTSPSGSSHEQYF
>TRBV29-1|once|NA|TRBJ1-2
TGCAGCGTTGAAGATCTGGGCAGGAGAACGTATGGCTACACCTTC
CSVEDLGRRTYGYTF
>TRBV9|NA|NA|TRBJ1-1
TGTGCCAGCAGCGTAGACATCGGCGGGAACACTGAAGCTTTCTTT
CASSVDIGGNTEAFF
>TRBV3-1|NA|NA|TRBJ2-1
TGTGCCAGCAGCCCTTGGAAGCGGAGCAATGAGCAGTTCTTC
CASSPWKRSNEQFF
>TRBV12-3/TRBV12-4|NA|NA|TRBJ2-3
TGTGCCAGCAGTCTAGACCTGAGCACAGATACGCAGTATTTT
CASSLDLSTDTQYF
>TRBV25-1|NA|NA|TRBJ1-5
TGTGCCAGCAGTGAATTACTAGAGAATCAGCCCCAGCATTTT
CASSELLENQPQHF
>TRBV27|NA|NA|TRBJ1-1
TGTGCCGTTGGCGGCAGTATGAACACTGAAGCTTTCTTT
CAVGGSMNTEAFF
>TRBV18|few|NA|TRBJ1-2
TGTGCCAGCTCATCGGACTATGGCTACACCTTC
CASSSDYGYTF
>TRBV4-3|NA|TRBD2|TRBJ2-7
TGCGCCAGCAGCCACGGAGGGACTAGCGGTACCTACGAGCAGTACTTC
CASSHGGTSGTYEQYF
>TRBV7-9|NA|NA|TRBJ1-4
TGTGCCAGCAGCCCAGGGGTCCGGGATGAAAAACTGTTTTTT
CASSPGVRDEKLFF
>TRBV29-1|NA|NA|TRBJ1-2
TGCAGCGCCTCGGGTAACTATGGCTACACCTTC
CSASGNYGYTF
>TRBV28|NA|NA|TRBJ1-1
TGTGCCAGCAGTTTAGGGGGGACGGTGAACACTGAAGCTTTCTTT
CASSLGGTVNTEAFF
>TRBV29-1|NA|NA|TRBJ1-2
TGCAGCGTTGAAGACGTACGGACAGCGAACTATGGCTACACCTTC
CSVEDVRTANYGYTF
>TRBV20-1|NA|NA|TRBJ1-5
TGCAGCGCGGGACACGGGGATCAGCCCCAGCATTTT
CSAGHGDQPQHF
>TRBV5-6|NA|NA|TRBJ2-7
TGTGCCAGCAGCAGAACAGGGGAGCAGTACTTC
CASSRTGEQYF
>TRBV12-3/TRBV12-4|NA|TRBD1|TRBJ1-2
TGTGCCAGCAGCTCCGGACAGGGAAATGGCTACACCTTC
CASSSGQGNGYTF
>TRBV10-3|once|NA|TRBJ2-5
TGTGCCATCAGTGATCCGGGGACCCGAGGGGAGACCCAGTACTTC
CAISDPGTRGETQYF
>TRBV18|NA|NA|TRBJ2-7
TGTGCCAGCTCACCTCTGGGTAGAGGCTACGAGCAGTACTTC
CASSPLGRGYEQYF
>TRBV5-1|NA|TRBD2|TRBJ2-5
TGCGCCAGCAGCTCGGGCGGGAGTAGGGAGACCCAGTACTTC
CASSSGGSRETQYF
>TRBV29-1|NA|NA|TRBJ2-7
TGCAGCGTTGAAGATGGTTGGGGAAGGGACGAGCAGTACTTC
CSVEDGWGRDEQYF
>TRBV4-2|NA|TRBD2|TRBJ2-3
TGTGCCAGCAGCCTAACTAGCGGGAGTGCATCAGATACGCAGTATTTT
CASSLTSGSASDTQYF
>TRBV19|NA|NA|TRBJ1-4
TGTGCCACCAGGGGACAAGGAGGTGAAAAACTGTTTTTT
CATRGQGGEKLFF
>TRBV19|NA|NA|TRBJ2-7
TGTGCCAGTAGTACCTACTCTCCCTCCGGACACGAGCAGTACTTC
CASSTYSPSGHEQYF
>TRBV30|NA|NA|TRBJ2-3
TGTGCCTGGAGTCGGGGACGGAGCACAGATACGCAGTATTTT
CAWSRGRSTDTQYF
>TRBV12-3/TRBV12-4|NA|NA|TRBJ2-5
TGTGCCAGCACCACAGTAACAGGGCGAGAGACCCAGTACTTC
CASTTVTGRETQYF
>TRBV7-9|NA|NA|TRBJ2-1
TGTGCCAGCAGCCCTAACGTGGGGGTCTACAATGAGCAGTTCTTC
CASSPNVGVYNEQFF
>TRBV3-1|NA|NA|TRBJ1-5
TGTGCCAGCAGCCAAGACATAACGCGTCAGCCCCAGCATTTT
CASSQDITRQPQHF
>TRBV11-2|NA|NA|TRBJ2-1
TGTGCCAGCATCAAACCCGGAGAGGGGGGGACTGAGCAGTTCTTC
CASIKPGEGGTEQFF
>TRBV3-1|NA|NA|TRBJ2-3
TGTGCCAGCAGCCTTAAGGCTGGACTCGCAGATACGCAGTATTTT
CASSLKAGLADTQYF
>TRBV20-1|once|TRBD2|TRBJ2-1
TGCAGCGGCTCGTTACCGGGACTAGCTTCCAATGAGCAGTTCTTC
CSGSLPGLASNEQFF
>TRBV20-1|once|NA|TRBJ1-5
TGCAGTGCTATCCTTGGGGCAGGCTTCAATCAGCCCCAGCATTTT
CSAILGAGFNQPQHF
>TRBV11-2|NA|NA|TRBJ2-7
TGTGCCAGCAGCTTAGATCTGGCCGCCGAGCAGTACTTC
CASSLDLAAEQYF
>TRBV28|NA|TRBD1|TRBJ2-2
TGTGCCAGCAGTATCCCCGGGACAGGGCCCGGGGAGCTGTTTTTT
CASSIPGTGPGELFF